This entry describes one TCR beta chain. Its antigen remains unknown. The data originate from a study of T cell therapy after organ transplantation. Background on the study: Therapy products were autologous CMV-specific T cells, peptide-expanded for approximately 14 days.

General study points: Antirejection and antiviral medication effects could not be assessed.

The repertoire was sequenced with immunoSEQ multiplex PCR; TCRdb's copy has only in-frame clones and lacks some. The repertoire holds approximately 1,900 clones, roughly nine tenths seen once, with around 21% in the top ten. The CDR3 has 14 amino acids. Trimming pared 0 bases from V and 5 bases from J, leaving 10 bases between. In germline, CDR1 is GTSNPN, CDR2 SVGIG (reference sequence). This receptor was identified in a human patient who had received a solid organ transplant and had CMV disease. The input for sequencing was CD8+ T cells from blood, taken before autologous CMV-specific T cell therapy. The V and J genes are TRBV30 and TRBJ2-2; D not certain. CDR3 sequence (DNA): TGTGCCTGGAGTGTAGGGATGGAGACCGGGGAGCTGTTTTTT. The encoded protein is CAWSVGMETGELFF.